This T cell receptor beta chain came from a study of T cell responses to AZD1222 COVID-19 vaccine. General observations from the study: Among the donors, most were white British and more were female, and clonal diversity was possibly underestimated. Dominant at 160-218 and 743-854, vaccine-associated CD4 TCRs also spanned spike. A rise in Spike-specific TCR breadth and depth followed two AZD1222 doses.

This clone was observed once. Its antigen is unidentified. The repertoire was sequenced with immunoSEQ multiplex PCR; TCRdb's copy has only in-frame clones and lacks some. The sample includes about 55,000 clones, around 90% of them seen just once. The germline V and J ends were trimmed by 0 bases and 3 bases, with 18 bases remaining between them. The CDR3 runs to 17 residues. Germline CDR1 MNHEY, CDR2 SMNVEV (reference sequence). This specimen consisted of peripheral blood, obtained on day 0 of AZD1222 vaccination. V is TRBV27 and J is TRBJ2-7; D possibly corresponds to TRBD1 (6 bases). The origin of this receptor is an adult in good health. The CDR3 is CASSLSDRDNVVYEQYF. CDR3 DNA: TGTGCCAGCAGTTTATCGGACCGGGACAATGTAGTCTACGAGCAGTACTTC.